The next 6 T cell receptor beta chains were all read from a single sample in a study of blood T cells in healthy people across ages. Combining a sample-barcoded 5' primer with a J-beta primer mix, a second PCR ran for roughly 7 to 11 cycles. TCRdb reanalysed the 5' RACE reads using MiXCR and keeps one entry per CDR3 protein. The data contain some 900,000 distinct CDR3 sequences, 29% of them singletons. Source material: blood. Receptors were obtained from a woman older than 75 in good health.

The chain is built from TRBV6-5 and TRBJ2-1, with 8 nucleotides matching TRBD2. This CDR3 region has 15 residues. Germline values: CDR1 MNHEY, CDR2 SVGAGI. J was trimmed by 10 bases and V by 6 bases; bases with no gene match: 14. CDR3 region: CASSPSIGPGGEQFF. In nucleotides, the CDR3 is TGTGCCAGCAGCCCCTCTATAGGTCCGGGGGGGGAGCAGTTCTTC.

The genes are TRBV5-6 and TRBJ1-4; 8 bases are shared with TRBD1. The germline gives CDR1 SGHDT, CDR2 YYEEEE. V shed 2 bases, J shed 8 bases, and the junction held 8 bases outside the gene matches. The CDR3 is 15 amino acids. CDR3 DNA: TGTGCCAGCAGCTTAAGAGGACAGGGAGCGGAAAAACTGTTTTTT. It is translated as CASSLRGQGAEKLFF.

The chain uses TRBV6-2 or TRBV6-3 and TRBJ2-6; 7 bases map to TRBD2. Unmatched junction bases numbered 4, after V lost 8 bases and J lost 0 bases. Germline lookup yields CDR1 MNHEY and CDR2 SVGEGT. The length of the CDR3 is 15 residues. The CDR3 DNA reads TGTGCCAGCGCTTGGGGGGGCTCTGGGGCCAACGTCCTGACTTTC. Amino acids: CASAWGGSGANVLTF.

This clonotype was seen many times. The chain couples TRBV12-3 or TRBV12-4 to TRBJ2-4; possibly TRBD2 for D (5 bases). The length of the CDR3 is 11 residues. Deletions cut 7 bases from V and 8 bases from J, with 9 bases between. The CDR3: CASTSGYIQYF. The CDR3 DNA is TGTGCCAGCACGAGCGGATACATTCAGTACTTC.

This clonotype was detected many times. The chain recombines TRBV24-1 with TRBJ2-1; TRBD1 matches 7 bases. The CDR3 covers 15 residues. The junction had 7 bases not matched to a gene; V was cut back by 4 bases and J by 5 bases. Germline V gives CDR1 KGHDR, CDR2 SFDVKD. The CDR3 spells CATSDPGQRNNEQFF. The CDR3 bases are TGTGCCACCAGTGACCCGGGACAGCGAAACAATGAGCAGTTCTTC.

This chain connects TRBV3-1 to TRBJ1-2; 10 positions match TRBD1. The CDR3 has 15 residues. The junction had 4 bases not matched to a gene; V was cut back by 4 bases and J by 2 bases. Germline V CDR1 and CDR2: LGHDT, YNNKEL (reference sequence). CDR3 amino acids: CASSRLGQGNYGYTF. CDR3 DNA: TGTGCCAGCAGCCGGCTGGGACAGGGGAACTATGGCTACACCTTC. Filled out from reference TRBV3-1 and TRBJ1-2, the complete variable domain reads DTAVSQTPKYLVTQMGNDKSIKCEQNLGHDTMYWYKQDSKKFLKIMFSYNNKELIINETVPNRFSPKSPDKAHLNLHINSLELGDSAVYFCASSRLGQGNYGYTFGSGTRLTVV.